This TCR beta chain was captured by sequencing in a study of OX40 agonist ivuxolimab in advanced cancers. Study-level background: Ivuxolimab, which is an agonistic anti-OX40 (CD134) antibody, was administered to the patients.

Study findings and constraints: Some of the nonresponding patients also showed low levels of normalized T-cell clonal expansion.

In germline, CDR1 is SNHLY, CDR2 FYNNEI. Trimming left V 7 bases short and J 2 bases short, with 18 bases between. This CDR3 has 15 amino acids. Data came from immunoSEQ multiplex PCR; TCRdb stores just in-frame clones and leaves some out. The table shows around 77,000 clones, with roughly 90% occurring only once. To note about this clone: Its antigen is still unknown.

Specimen: CD4+ or CD8+ T cells sorted from blood, collected in a trial of the OX40 agonist ivuxolimab. The receptor's source is an adult with an advanced solid tumor such as melanoma, head and neck, liver or kidney cancer. V and J are TRBV2 and TRBJ2-7; D not certain. CDR3 DNA: TGTGCCAGCACGGCGAGGCAGACTGGGGCCTACGAGCAGTACTTC. This gives the protein CASTARQTGAYEQYF.